The clone carrying this T cell receptor (beta chain) has ten or more counts. Its antigen is currently unknown. TCRdb re-called the PCR reads with MiXCR, one entry per CDR3 protein. The sample contains some 590,000 distinct CDR3 sequences, roughly 27% of which appear only once. The data were taken from a study of molecular identifiers for immune sequencing clone quantification. Whole-study findings and limits: Highly expanded clone sizes could be underestimated by identical TCR molecules sharing a barcode.

V gave up 3 bases and J gave up 3 bases; unmatched junction bases: 4. The CDR3 is 14 amino acids. Germline V lookup: CDR1 SGHAT, CDR2 FQNNGV. V usage is TRBV11-2 and J usage is TRBJ2-7; 8 bases map to TRBD2. Sequenced sample: naive CD8+ T cells from blood, with Jurkat cell RNA spiked in. Subset given: FACS-sorted CD8+CD4-CCR7+CD45RA+ naive T cells. This receptor was taken from a human donor in good health. Some libraries in this study had Jurkat cell RNA spiked in. The CDR3 coding sequence is TGTGCCAGCAGCTTCGGGGGACTAGGCTACGAGCAGTACTTC. Translated: CASSFGGLGYEQYF. Combining the CDR3 with reference TRBV11-2 and TRBJ2-7 gives the whole variable domain EAGVAQSPRYKIIEKRQSVAFWCNPISGHATLYWYQQILGQGPKLLIQFQNNGVVDDSQLPKDRFSAERLKGVDSTLKIQPAKLEDSAVYLCASSFGGLGYEQYFGPGTRLTVT.